The 15 T cell receptor beta chains below all came from one sample that was sequenced in a study of read filtering for tumor transcriptome and immune sequencing. This library used roughly 370 ng RNA and molecular barcoded adaptors spanning alpha/delta and beta/gamma chains. TCRdb recomputed calls from the reads with MiXCR, one row per CDR3 protein. The table has about 48,000 distinct CDR3 sequences, roughly 20% seen once. Sequencing was done on a sample of a population of CD138-negative cells sorted from bone marrow. These receptor sequences come from a donor older than 35 with multiple myeloma.

Worth noting for this clonotype: Since no conserved phenylalanine or tryptophan closes the CDR3, a read error is the likely cause. The limits of the CDR3 on the DNA are not certain, so only TCRdb's listed CDR3 is given. The genes are TRBV27 and TRBJ2-3; the D call of TRBD2 is as the table states it, not checked on the DNA. Germline lookup yields CDR1 MNHEY and CDR2 SMNVEV (reference sequence). The CDR3 is 11 residues long, counting both termini. The CDR3 protein is CASSFYRGSGV.

This clonotype was found many times. This rearrangement joins TRBV7-3 to TRBJ2-2; D ambiguous. CDR1 and CDR2 (germline): SGHTA, FQGTGA. The CDR3 runs 14 residues. The V end was cut by 5 bases, the J end by 4 bases, with 11 bases between. The CDR3 DNA reads TGTGCCAGCAGCCGCGACGCCTTCACCGGGGAGCTGTTTTTT. This sequence encodes CASSRDAFTGELFF.

The sample holds many counts of this clonotype. The V call is TRBV6-2 or TRBV6-3, the J call TRBJ1-1; D is uncertain. The CDR3 is 14 residues long. Germline-derived CDR1 and CDR2 are MNHEY and SVGEGT. V lost 2 bases to trimming and J lost 5 bases, with 12 bases between them. The CDR3 sequence is CASSYLGSRTEAFF. The CDR3 DNA reads as TGTGCCAGCAGTTACCTGGGGTCGAGGACTGAAGCTTTCTTT.

There are many counts of this clonotype. The gene calls are TRBV4-2 and TRBJ1-5; D ambiguous. Trimming removed 0 bases at V and 3 bases at J, with 9 bases between. CDR3 length: 15 amino acids. CDR1 and CDR2 (germline): LGHNA, YNFKEQ. In DNA form, the CDR3 reads TGTGCCAGCAGCCAAGATCTAGCAACCAATCAGCCCCAGCATTTT. Translated: CASSQDLATNQPQHF.

This rearrangement joins TRBV7-9 to TRBJ1-1; D is uncertain. In germline, CDR1 is SEHNR, CDR2 FQNEAQ (reference sequence). There are 15 residues in the CDR3. Trimming stripped 4 bases from V and 4 bases from J, with 16 bases between. CDR3 amino acids: CASSSRARSGTEAFF. CDR3 sequence (DNA): TGTGCCAGCAGCTCCCGGGCCAGGAGTGGCACTGAAGCTTTCTTT.

Many counts were recorded for this clonotype. The chain has TRBV29-1 and TRBJ2-5, with a weak D call TRBD1 (6 bases). This CDR3 contains 12 residues. CDR1 is SQVTM, CDR2 ANQGSEA, per germline. V was cut by 5 bases and J by 5 bases, with 12 bases left in between. CDR3 residues: CSVLQGPETQYF. CDR3 DNA: TGCAGCGTTTTGCAGGGGCCGGAGACCCAGTACTTC.

This clonotype was seen repeatedly, ten times or more. The chain carries TRBV24-1 and TRBJ2-2; no definite D call. V gave up 5 bases and J gave up 2 bases, with 8 bases separating them. CDR1 KGHDR and CDR2 SFDVKD come from the germline V gene. The CDR3 is made up of 14 amino acids. CDR3 in amino acids: CATSVGSNTGELFF. The DNA for the CDR3 is TGTGCCACCAGTGTGGGCAGCAACACCGGGGAGCTGTTTTTT.

This clonotype has more than one count but fewer than ten. The chain recombines TRBV29-1 with TRBJ2-1, with 7 bases aligning to TRBD2. Germline CDR1 reads SQVTM; CDR2 reads ANQGSEA. The CDR3 is 14 amino acids. The V gene end was trimmed by 6 bases and the J gene end by 2 bases; junction bases not matched to a gene: 7. CDR3 protein: CSVRSAGAYNEQFF. The CDR3 nucleotides read TGCAGCGTGAGGAGCGCGGGGGCCTACAATGAGCAGTTCTTC.

To note about this clonotype: A much larger clone lies one base from this, so it may be a read error. The genes are TRBV4-3 and TRBJ2-1, with D possibly being TRBD2 (6 bases). Germline lookup yields CDR1 LGHNA and CDR2 YSLEER. There are 15 residues in the CDR3. V lost 11 bases and J lost 4, with 21 bases in between. CDR3 in amino acids: CAGSYGGEFYNEQFF. The CDR3 nucleotides are TGCGCCGGCTCCTATGGAGGGGAATTTTACAATGAGCAGTTCTTC.

The chain links TRBV12-3 or TRBV12-4 to TRBJ1-1; a weak D match, TRBD1 (6 bases). This CDR3 has 14 residues. V dropped 3 bases and J dropped 1 base, with 9 bases sitting between them. Written as DNA, the CDR3 is TGTGCCAGCAGTTTCGGACAGAAGAACACTGAAGCTTTCTTT. This gives the protein CASSFGQKNTEAFF.

This clonotype was detected many times. This rearrangement joins TRBV6-6 to TRBJ1-5; maybe TRBD1 (6 bases). In germline, CDR1 is MNHNY, CDR2 SVGAGI (reference sequence). CDR3 length: 15 amino acids. V was clipped by 10 bases and J by 6 bases, with 22 bases between them. CDR3 region: CATIATGGAFQPQHF. CDR3 sequence (DNA): TGTGCCACCATAGCTACGGGGGGGGCATTTCAGCCCCAGCATTTT.

This clonotype was counted at least ten times. This sequence joins TRBV29-1 and TRBJ2-5; tentatively, D is TRBD2 (5 bases). V lost 2 bases to trimming and J lost 5 bases, with 9 bases between them. The germline gives CDR1 SQVTM, CDR2 ANQGSEA. CDR3 length equals 12 residues. CDR3 region: CSVEKEAETQYF. Written as DNA, the CDR3 is TGCAGCGTTGAAAAGGAGGCGGAGACCCAGTACTTC.

This clonotype was seen repeatedly, ten times or more. V is TRBV5-1 and J is TRBJ2-1, with TRBD1 identical over 7 bases. V lost 4 bases and J lost 9; bases outside the gene matches: 4. Looked up from germline, CDR1 is SGHRS and CDR2 is YFSETQ. The CDR3 has 12 residues. The CDR3: CASSPGQFEQFF. The CDR3, as DNA: TGCGCCAGCAGCCCGGGACAGTTTGAGCAGTTCTTC. The full variable domain, its missing parts supplied by reference TRBV5-1 and TRBJ2-1, is KAGVTQTPRYLIKTRGQQVTLSCSPISGHRSVSWYQQTPGQGLQFLFEYFSETQRNKGNFPGRFSGRQFSNSRSEMNVSTLELGDSALYLCASSPGQFEQFFGPGTRLTVL.

This clonotype was counted many times. The chain joins TRBV3-1 to TRBJ2-1; 10 bases are shared with TRBD2. The CDR3 sequence is 17 residues long. The V gene end was trimmed by 2 bases and the J gene end by 3 bases; junction bases not matched to a gene: 7. From germline, CDR1 is LGHDT and CDR2 YNNKEL (reference sequence). CDR3 residues: CASSQYAAGGHYNEQFF. As DNA, the CDR3 is TGTGCCAGCAGCCAATATGCAGCGGGAGGGCACTACAATGAGCAGTTCTTC.

A note on this clonotype: Relative to the germline gene, one junction end is altered; a read error may explain this. The rearrangement links TRBV29-1 to TRBJ2-1; D may match TRBD1 or TRBD2 (5 bases each). The CDR3 consists of 12 residues. Germline loops: CDR1 SQVTM, CDR2 ANQGSEA. CDR3 nucleotides: TGCAGCGTTGGGGGAGCAGGGAATGAGCGGTCCTTC. Amino acid sequence: CSVGGAGNERSF.